The 22 T cell receptor beta chains given below trace back to one sample, sequenced in a study of T-cell memory formation after mild COVID-19. Via MiXCR, TCRdb re-called the 5' RACE reads, giving one row per CDR3 protein. The sample holds over 25,000 distinct CDR3 sequences, about 21% seen once. Sequencing was done on a sample of PBMCs or a T cell subset sorted from them (not recorded which). All receptors derive from an adult who had mild COVID-19 (a few samples of this study predate the infection). Cell type and time point are not known.

The chain uses TRBV14 and TRBJ2-7; a weak D match, TRBD1 (6 bases). Deletions cut 1 base from V and 2 bases from J, with 15 bases between. CDR1 and CDR2 (germline): SGHDN, FVKESK. This CDR3 is 16 amino acids long. The CDR3 protein is CASSQGPGHLAYEQYF. The CDR3 DNA reads TGTGCCAGCAGCCAAGGACCGGGACACCTTGCCTACGAGCAGTACTTC.

This clonotype showed up many times. This sequence joins TRBV15 and TRBJ2-7; no firm D call. There are 14 residues in the CDR3. CDR1 and CDR2 from the germline V gene are LNHNV and YYDKDF (reference sequence). V lost 5 bases and J 0 bases, leaving 11 bases between the germline ends. CDR3 bases: TGTGCCACCAGCGCCACAGCCGTCTCCTACGAGCAGTACTTC. Its translation is CATSATAVSYEQYF. Variable domain in full (rest from reference TRBV15 and TRBJ2-7): DAMVIQNPRYQVTQFGKPVTLSCSQTLNHNVMYWYQQKSSQAPKLLFHYYDKDFNNEADTPDNFQSRRPNTSFCFLDIRSPGLGDTAMYLCATSATAVSYEQYFGPGTRLTVT.

The table lists this clonotype with many counts. The chain joins TRBV12-3 or TRBV12-4 to TRBJ1-3; weak D call: TRBD1 (5 bases). The CDR3 is 14 amino acids. With 6 bases removed from V and 0 bases from J, the gap between germline ends came to 9 bases. The CDR3 coding sequence is TGTGCCAGCAGGGGGACGGGCTCTGGAAACACCATATATTTT. It translates to CASRGTGSGNTIYF.

Here the CDR3 reads CASTTYGTAGELFF. CDR3 bases: TGTGCCAGCACCACCTATGGGACCGCCGGGGAGCTGTTTTTT. The chain is built from TRBV12-3 or TRBV12-4 and TRBJ2-2, with D perhaps TRBD1 or TRBD2 (5 bases each). The V and J ends lost 7 bases and 6 bases respectively, with 15 bases between them. The CDR3 covers 14 residues.

The CDR3 spells CASSHGTSGWNTGELFF. As DNA, the CDR3 is TGCGCCAGCAGCCACGGGACTAGCGGATGGAACACCGGGGAGCTGTTTTTT. V is TRBV4-3 and J is TRBJ2-2, with 11 bases that match TRBD2. The CDR3 is made up of 17 amino acids. CDR1 is LGHNA, CDR2 YSLEER, per germline. Losses at the gene ends were 3 bases for V and 1 base for J; bases not matched to a gene: 4.

This clonotype was counted at least ten times. This chain links TRBV12-3 or TRBV12-4 with TRBJ2-7; D is tentatively TRBD1 or TRBD2 (5 bases each). The V end was cut by 7 bases, the J end by 1 base, with 14 bases between. This CDR3 has 14 amino acids. The CDR3: CASTPGPRSYEQYF. The CDR3 DNA reads TGTGCCAGCACACCGGGACCCAGATCCTACGAGCAGTACTTC.

The gene calls are TRBV10-3 and TRBJ2-3; D uncertain. Trimming removed 2 bases at V and 5 bases at J, with 14 bases between. Per germline, CDR1 ENHRY and CDR2 SYGVKD. The CDR3 length is 15 residues. The CDR3 DNA sequence: TGTGCCATCAGTGAGGCGTGGCTTTCAAAAGATACGCAGTATTTT. This gives the protein CAISEAWLSKDTQYF.

For this clonotype: Given a much more abundant clone one base away, this may be a read error. The chain joins TRBV4-3 to TRBJ1-1; D unresolved. The ends were cut back, 0 bases at V and 5 bases at J, with 13 bases in the middle. Germline values: CDR1 LGHNA, CDR2 YSLEER. This CDR3 spans 15 amino acids. CDR3 DNA: TGCGCCAGCAGCCAAGATACCCGGAGAGAAACTGAAGCTTTCTTT. Encoded protein: CASSQDTRRETEAFF.

The sample holds many counts of this clonotype. This chain uses TRBV2 with TRBJ2-5, with 12 nucleotides matching TRBD2. This CDR3 spans 16 amino acids. Looked up from germline, CDR1 is SNHLY and CDR2 is FYNNEI. The V gene end was trimmed by 4 bases and the J gene end by 2 bases; junction bases not matched to a gene: 5. CDR3 coding DNA: TGTGCCAGCAGTGGGGGACTAGCGGGCAATCAAGAGACCCAGTACTTC. Protein product: CASSGGLAGNQETQYF.

This chain joins TRBV30 and TRBJ2-3; either TRBD1 or TRBD2 may supply D (6 bases each). This CDR3 comprises 12 residues. CDR1 and CDR2 from the germline V gene are GTSNPN and SVGIG (reference sequence). The V end lost 2 bases, the J end lost 5 bases, and 8 bases lay between the germline ends. CDR3 DNA sequence: TGTGCCTGGAGTCGGGGGCGAGATACGCAGTATTTT. Amino acids: CAWSRGRDTQYF. Drawing the rest from reference TRBV30 and TRBJ2-3, the complete variable domain is SQTIHQWPATLVQPVGSPLSLECTVEGTSNPNLYWYRQAAGRGLQLLFYSVGIGQISSEVPQNLSASRPQDRQFILSSKKLLLSDSGFYLCAWSRGRDTQYFGPGTRLTVL.

The V gene is TRBV27, the J gene TRBJ2-1; D is tentatively TRBD1 or TRBD2 (5 bases each). CDR1 is MNHEY, CDR2 SMNVEV, per germline (reference sequence). The length of the CDR3 is 14 residues. Deletions cut 7 bases from V and 4 bases from J, with 14 bases between. CDR3 amino acids: CASTLSGPYNEQFF. The DNA for the CDR3 is TGTGCCAGCACCCTTTCGGGGCCTTACAATGAGCAGTTCTTC.

The genes are TRBV6-2 or TRBV6-3 and TRBJ2-6; the D call may be TRBD1 or TRBD2 (5 bases each). Germline CDR1 and CDR2: MNHEY and SVGEGT. This CDR3 has 15 amino acids. The V gene lost 4 bases and the J gene lost 4 bases, with 11 bases spanning the gap. The CDR3 bases are TGTGCCAGCAGTTTCCGGGGCTCAGGGGCCAACGTCCTGACTTTC. Translated, it gives CASSFRGSGANVLTF.

This clonotype was detected many times. V usage is TRBV6-5 and J usage is TRBJ1-2, with 7 bases identical to TRBD1. V trimming: 6 bases; J trimming: 5 bases; junction bases outside the gene matches: 6. The CDR3 totals 13 residues. The V gene's germline CDR1 is MNHEY and CDR2 SVGAGI. The CDR3 here is CASRAGGVYGYTF. The DNA for the CDR3 is TGTGCCAGCAGGGCAGGGGGAGTTTATGGCTACACCTTC.

This clonotype was counted ten times or more. The chain combines TRBV19 with TRBJ1-5; perhaps TRBD1 as D (5 bases). CDR3 length: 16 amino acids. Trimming took off 4 bases at V and 5 bases at J, with 18 bases between the two ends. Looked up from germline, CDR1 is LNHDA and CDR2 is SQIVND (reference sequence). The CDR3 DNA sequence: TGTGCCAGTAGTACCCTCCAAACAGGAGGCGATCAGCCCCAGCATTTT. It specifies CASSTLQTGGDQPQHF.

This clonotype occurred many times. The V call is TRBV7-8, the J call TRBJ1-3; no reliable D call. Germline lookup yields CDR1 SGHVS and CDR2 FQNEAQ. V lost 6 bases and J lost 4, with 7 bases in between. The CDR3 has 12 amino acids. The CDR3 DNA reads TGTGCCAGCAGTTATTCAGGAAACACCATATATTTT. Protein product: CASSYSGNTIYF. The complete variable domain, with remaining parts taken from reference TRBV7-8 and TRBJ1-3, reads GAGVSQSPRYKVAKRGQDVALRCDPISGHVSLFWYQQALGQGPEFLTYFQNEAQLDKSGLPSDRFFAERPEGSVSTLKIQRTQQEDSAVYLCASSYSGNTIYFGEGSWLTVV.

With regard to this clonotype: A much larger clonotype is one base distant, so this may be a read error. This chain links TRBV29-1 with TRBJ2-7; the D is unclear. Germline V gene sequence: CDR1 SQVTM, CDR2 ANQGSEA. The CDR3 length is 14 residues. V was cut by 4 bases and J by 0 bases, with 13 bases left in between. The CDR3, as DNA: TGCAGCGTTGTAGCTGGCATCAGCTCCTACGAGCAGTACTTC. Protein: CSVVAGISSYEQYF.

The chain carries TRBV7-9 and TRBJ1-2; D remains ambiguous. Trimming took 1 base from V and 8 from J, leaving 8 bases between them. From germline, CDR1 is SEHNR and CDR2 FQNEAQ (reference sequence). The length of the CDR3 is 12 residues. This CDR3 reads CASSLGPGGYTF. The CDR3 region has the DNA TGTGCCAGCAGCTTAGGACCGGGGGGCTACACCTTC.

The chain uses TRBV3-1 and TRBJ1-3; the D gene is possibly TRBD1 (5 bases). V gave up 4 bases and J gave up 4 bases, with 8 bases separating them. The germline CDR1 and CDR2 sequences are LGHDT and YNNKEL (reference sequence). CDR3 length: 13 residues. The chain's CDR3 is CASSLKGGNTIYF. CDR3 nucleotide sequence: TGTGCCAGCAGCCTCAAGGGGGGAAACACCATATATTTT.

This clonotype was counted only a few times. The CDR3: CASSVDDYSNQPQHF. The DNA for the CDR3 is TGTGCCAGCAGCGTAGACGACTATAGCAATCAGCCCCAGCATTTT. The chain is built from TRBV9 and TRBJ1-5; D is uncertain. V lost 0 bases, J lost 0 bases, and 7 bases lay in between. This CDR3 spans 15 amino acids. Germline V CDR1 and CDR2: SGDLS, YYNGEE. Full variable domain (remainder filled in from reference TRBV9 and TRBJ1-5): DSGVTQTPKHLITATGQRVTLRCSPRSGDLSVYWYQQSLDQGLQFLIQYYNGEERAKGNILERFSAQQFPDLHSELNLSSLELGDSALYFCASSVDDYSNQPQHFGDGTRLSIL.

The chain carries TRBV7-6 and TRBJ2-1, with D tentatively TRBD2 (6 bases). Trimming took off 0 bases at V and 3 bases at J, with 6 bases between the two ends. The CDR3 consists of 14 residues. Germline CDR1 and CDR2: SGHVS and FNYEAQ. In DNA, the CDR3 is TGTGCCAGCAGCTTAGCGGGGGGCTACAATGAGCAGTTCTTC. Encoded protein: CASSLAGGYNEQFF. Complete variable domain (other parts from reference TRBV7-6 and TRBJ2-1): GAGVSQSPRYKVTKRGQDVALRCDPISGHVSLYWYRQALGQGPEFLTYFNYEAQQDKSGLPNDRFSAERPEGSISTLTIQRTEQRDSAMYRCASSLAGGYNEQFFGPGTRLTVL.

The chain couples TRBV5-1 to TRBJ1-5; D gene ambiguous. V lost 0 bases and J 7 bases, leaving 11 bases between the germline ends. Looked up from germline, CDR1 is SGHRS and CDR2 is YFSETQ. This CDR3 has 14 amino acids. In DNA, the CDR3 is TGCGCCAGCAGCTTGGATGCCGAAAGGCAGCCCCAGCATTTT. Translation gives CASSLDAERQPQHF.

The chain is built from TRBV7-6 and TRBJ1-1, with D tentatively TRBD1 (5 bases). V was shortened by 5 bases and J by 4 bases, with 17 bases between the two germline ends. The CDR3 is 15 amino acids. Germline V gene lookup returns CDR1 SGHVS and CDR2 FNYEAQ. The CDR3 nucleotides are TGTGCCAGCAGCCCAGCGGGGGGTTCGGCCACTGAAGCTTTCTTT. This sequence encodes CASSPAGGSATEAFF.